These 2 T cell receptor beta chains originate from one sample sequenced in a study of CD8 T cells in ankylosing spondylitis. Overall study findings and caveats: Apparently characteristic of ankylosing spondylitis blood was a TCR beta motif (eight highly homologous variants).

For these TCRs, the target antigens are not known. TCRdb itself ran the 5' RACE reads through MiXCR, one entry per CDR3 protein. The profile covers a few hundred thousand distinct CDR3 sequences, with less than 10% appearing a single time and about 14% taken by the ten largest. The sequencing sample was made of blood, either unsorted or a sorted T cell fraction (not recorded which). These receptors were collected from a male donor with ankylosing spondylitis.

The chain couples TRBV25-1 to TRBJ2-5, with D perhaps TRBD2 (5 bases). CDR1 and CDR2 (germline): MGHDK, SYGVNS. The CDR3 has 13 amino acids. The V gene lost 5 bases and the J gene lost 4 bases, with 11 bases spanning the gap. CDR3 residues: CASSPRGRETQYF. The CDR3 nucleotides read TGTGCCAGCAGTCCCCGTGGGAGAGAGACCCAGTACTTC. Looking up the rest from reference TRBV25-1 and TRBJ2-5 gives the full variable domain: EADIYQTPRYLVIGTGKKITLECSQTMGHDKMYWYQQDPGMELHLIHYSYGVNSTEKGDLSSESTVSRIRTEHFPLTLESARPSHTSQYLCASSPRGRETQYFGPGTRLLVL.

At least ten counts were recorded for this clonotype. The CDR3 loop is CSALAGGYGEQFF. Here the CDR3 DNA reads TGCAGTGCTCTAGCGGGAGGGTACGGTGAGCAGTTCTTC. This chain joins TRBV20-1 and TRBJ2-1; 12 bases map to TRBD2. Trimming removed 5 bases from V and 9 bases from J; junction bases left unmatched: 5. This CDR3 has 13 residues. Germline V gene data show CDR1 as DFQATT and CDR2 as SNEGSKA (reference sequence).